This record covers a single TCR beta chain. Sequencing was performed with immunoSEQ multiplex PCR; in TCRdb, only in-frame clones are kept and a portion is missing. The sample comprises around 30,000 clones, about 75% of which are singletons, and approximately 14% rests with the top ten. This sample is drawn from a study of blood T cell repertoires in COVID-19. This clonotype was sampled from a man older than 75 with active or convalescent COVID-19. Sequences were obtained from peripheral blood.

CDR3: CASSIRSSGQETQYF. DNA for the CDR3: TGTGCCAGCAGCATAAGATCTAGCGGACAAGAGACCCAGTACTTC. The gene calls are TRBV7-2 and TRBJ2-5; 7 bases map to TRBD2. Trimming cost V 5 bases and J 2 bases; bases outside gene matches: 8. The germline V gene has CDR1 SGHTA and CDR2 FQGNSA. The CDR3 has 15 residues.